The present T cell receptor (beta chain) was sequenced within a study of shared clonotypes between healthy human individuals. Generated by immunoSEQ multiplex PCR, the TCRdb table keeps only in-frame clones and is missing some. The sample holds about half a million clones, over 70% seen once. This TCR came from a middle-aged woman in good health. Some clones in this sample may be carry-over from other donors' samples. Specimen: PBMCs.

The CDR3, as DNA: TGTGCCAGCAGCCCGAATTCCTACGAGCAGTACTTC. Protein product: CASSPNSYEQYF. V is TRBV6-5 and J is TRBJ2-7; D ambiguous. CDR3 length: 12 amino acids. V was shortened by 6 bases and J by 1 base, with 7 bases between the two germline ends. Germline V CDR1 and CDR2: MNHEY, SVGAGI.